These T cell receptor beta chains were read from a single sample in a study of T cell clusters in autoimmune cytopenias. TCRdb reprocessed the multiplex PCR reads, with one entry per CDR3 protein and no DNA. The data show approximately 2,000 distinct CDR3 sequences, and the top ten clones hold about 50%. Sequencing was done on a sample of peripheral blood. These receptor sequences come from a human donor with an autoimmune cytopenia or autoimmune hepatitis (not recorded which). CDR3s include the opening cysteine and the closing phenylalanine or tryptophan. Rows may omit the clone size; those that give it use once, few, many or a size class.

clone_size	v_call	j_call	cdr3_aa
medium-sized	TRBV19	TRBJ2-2	CASRTGGPNTGELFF
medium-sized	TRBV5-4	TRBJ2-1	CASSSGGLAGAYNEQFF
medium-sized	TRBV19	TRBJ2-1	CASSIGLSSYNEQFF
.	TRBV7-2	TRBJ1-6	CASSPREVGNSPLHF
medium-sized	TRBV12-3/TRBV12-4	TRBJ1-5	CASSPTVSNQPQHF
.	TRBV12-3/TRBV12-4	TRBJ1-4	CASSLMLTAEKLFF
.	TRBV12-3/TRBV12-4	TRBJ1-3	CASSLFGPGNTIYF
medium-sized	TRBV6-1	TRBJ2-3	CASSLSVAGGTDTQYF
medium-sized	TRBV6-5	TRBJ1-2	CASRNGGAYGYTF
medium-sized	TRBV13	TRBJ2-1	CASSRLWSYNEQFF
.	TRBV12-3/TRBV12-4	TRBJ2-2	CASSRFANTGELFF
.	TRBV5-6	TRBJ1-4	CASSSLRDDEKLFF
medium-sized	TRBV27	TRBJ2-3	CASSLATGNTQYF
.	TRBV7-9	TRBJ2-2	CASTPGTGTTGELFF
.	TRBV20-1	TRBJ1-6	CSARDSKQGASPLHF
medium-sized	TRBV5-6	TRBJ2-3	CATGQEWGTDTQYF
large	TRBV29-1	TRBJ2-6	CSVEGGHFSGANVLTF
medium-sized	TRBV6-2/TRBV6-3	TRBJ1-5	CASSYPQPQHF
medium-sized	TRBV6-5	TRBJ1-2	CASSYGGSGYTF
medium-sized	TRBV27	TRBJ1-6	CASSLGGAGNSPLHF
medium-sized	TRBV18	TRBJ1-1	CASSPRRGTEAFF
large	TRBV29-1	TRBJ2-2	CSVPQANTGELFF
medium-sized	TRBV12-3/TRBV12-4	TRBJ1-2	CASSLGNYGYTF
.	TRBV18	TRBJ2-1	CASSPISGGYNEQFF
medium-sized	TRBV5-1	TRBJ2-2	CASRPLKGLGDTGELFF
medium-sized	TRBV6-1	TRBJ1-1	CASGEPRAEAFF
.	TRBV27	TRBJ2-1	CASSLDLEQFF
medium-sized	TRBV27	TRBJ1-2	CASGTGNAYGYTF
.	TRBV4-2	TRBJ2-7	CASSQESSGYEQYF
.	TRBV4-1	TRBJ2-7	CASSQDGGGGNYEQYF
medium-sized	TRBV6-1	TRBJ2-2	CASSEASGGEAGELFF
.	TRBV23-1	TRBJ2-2	CASSQHTTKNTGELFF
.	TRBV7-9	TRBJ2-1	CASTPDSSYNEQFF
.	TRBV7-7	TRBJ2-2	CASSLSGGVRTGELFF
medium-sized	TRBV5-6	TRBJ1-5	CASSLTGADNQPQHF
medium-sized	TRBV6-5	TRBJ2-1	CASSYSVTGNEQFF
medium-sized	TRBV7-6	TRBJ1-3	CASSLVRTDGNTIYF
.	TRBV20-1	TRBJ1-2	CSAGGLQGAFGYTF
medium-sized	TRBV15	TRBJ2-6	CATSLRRGANVLTF
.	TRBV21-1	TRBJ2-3	CASSKAQPGTDTQYF